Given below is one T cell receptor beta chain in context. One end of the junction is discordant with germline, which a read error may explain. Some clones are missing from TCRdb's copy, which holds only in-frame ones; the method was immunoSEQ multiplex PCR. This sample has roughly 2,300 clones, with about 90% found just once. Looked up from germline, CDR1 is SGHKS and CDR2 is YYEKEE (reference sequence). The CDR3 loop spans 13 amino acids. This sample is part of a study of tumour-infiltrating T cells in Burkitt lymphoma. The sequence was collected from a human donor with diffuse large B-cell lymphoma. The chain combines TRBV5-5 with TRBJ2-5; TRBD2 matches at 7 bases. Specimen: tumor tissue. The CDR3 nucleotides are TGTGCCAGCAGTTTGGGGACTACGGGGACCCAGTACTTC. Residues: CASSLGTTGTQYF.